This TCR beta chain was profiled in a study of glioma-infiltrating T cells after dendritic cell vaccination. Turning to the study itself: Monocyte-derived dendritic cells, cultured seven days with IL-4 and GM-CSF, were pulsed with autologous tumor lysate. Study findings and constraints: Complete blood and tumor specimen sets were limited to few patients.

The PCR used 60 V beta and 13 J beta primers. Profiling relied on immunoSEQ multiplex PCR, and the TCRdb table lists in-frame clones only, not all of them. Of more than 95,000 clones in the sample, roughly 79% are singletons; the top ten hold over 9.5%. Isocitrate dehydrogenase mutation was absent in all glioblastoma patients. As to this clone: What it binds is unknown.

This sequence originates from a human donor with glioblastoma. The sample in question was blood, obtained before dendritic cell vaccination.

The CDR3 reads CASSQTPGTSGDTDTQYF. In nucleotides, the CDR3 is TGTGCCAGCAGCCAAACCCCCGGGACTAGCGGGGACACAGATACGCAGTATTTT. The chain couples TRBV4-2 to TRBJ2-3; TRBD2 matches at 13 bases. The CDR3 has 18 residues. Germline CDR1 reads LGHNA; CDR2 reads YNFKEQ. The ends lost 2 bases at V and 2 bases at J; junction bases unmatched: 7.